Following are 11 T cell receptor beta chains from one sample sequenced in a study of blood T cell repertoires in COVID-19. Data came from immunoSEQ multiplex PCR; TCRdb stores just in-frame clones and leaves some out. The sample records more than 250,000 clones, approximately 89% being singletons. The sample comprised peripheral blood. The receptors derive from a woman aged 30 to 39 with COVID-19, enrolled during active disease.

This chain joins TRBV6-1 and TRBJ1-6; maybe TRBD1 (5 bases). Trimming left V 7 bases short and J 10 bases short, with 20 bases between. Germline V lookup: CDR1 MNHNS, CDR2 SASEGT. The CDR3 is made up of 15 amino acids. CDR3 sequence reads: CASTPTGGFESPLHF. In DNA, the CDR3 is TGTGCCAGCACCCCGACGGGGGGTTTCGAATCACCCCTCCACTTT.

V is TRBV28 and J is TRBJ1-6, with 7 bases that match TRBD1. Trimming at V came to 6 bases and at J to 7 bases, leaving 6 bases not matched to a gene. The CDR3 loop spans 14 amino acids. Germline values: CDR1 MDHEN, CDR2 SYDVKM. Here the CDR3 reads CASRTGTANSPLHF. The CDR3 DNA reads TGTGCCAGCAGGACAGGGACAGCAAATTCACCCCTCCACTTT.

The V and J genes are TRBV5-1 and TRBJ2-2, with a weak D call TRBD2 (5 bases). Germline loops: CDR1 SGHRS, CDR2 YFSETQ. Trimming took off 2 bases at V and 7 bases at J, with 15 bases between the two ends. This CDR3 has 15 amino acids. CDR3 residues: CASSFTGLNVGELFF. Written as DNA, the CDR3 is TGCGCCAGCAGCTTTACTGGACTTAACGTCGGGGAGCTGTTTTTT.

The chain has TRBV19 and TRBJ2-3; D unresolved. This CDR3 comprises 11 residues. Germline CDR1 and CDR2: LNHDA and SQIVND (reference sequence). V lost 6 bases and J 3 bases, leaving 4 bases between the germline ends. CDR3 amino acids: CASSYTDTQYF. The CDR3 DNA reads TGTGCCAGTAGCTATACAGATACGCAGTATTTT.

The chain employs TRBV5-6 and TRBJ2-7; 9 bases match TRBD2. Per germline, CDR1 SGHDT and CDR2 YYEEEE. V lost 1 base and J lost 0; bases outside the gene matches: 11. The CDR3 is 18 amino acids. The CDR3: CASSLTPGRGGSSYEQYF. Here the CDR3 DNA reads TGTGCCAGCAGCTTGACCCCTGGGCGGGGGGGTAGCTCCTACGAGCAGTACTTC.

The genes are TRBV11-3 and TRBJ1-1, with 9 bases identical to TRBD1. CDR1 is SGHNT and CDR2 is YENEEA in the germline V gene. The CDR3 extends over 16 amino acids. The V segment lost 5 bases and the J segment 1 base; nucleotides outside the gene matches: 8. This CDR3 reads CASSPGTGLGNTEAFF. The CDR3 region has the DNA TGTGCCAGCAGCCCAGGGACAGGGCTGGGGAACACTGAAGCTTTCTTT.

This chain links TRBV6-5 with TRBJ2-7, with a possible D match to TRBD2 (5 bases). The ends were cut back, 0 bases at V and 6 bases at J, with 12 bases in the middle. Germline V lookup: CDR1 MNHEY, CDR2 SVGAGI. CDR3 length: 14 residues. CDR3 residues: CASSYSGVAGEQYF. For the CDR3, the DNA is TGTGCCAGCAGTTACTCTGGAGTTGCGGGCGAGCAGTACTTC.

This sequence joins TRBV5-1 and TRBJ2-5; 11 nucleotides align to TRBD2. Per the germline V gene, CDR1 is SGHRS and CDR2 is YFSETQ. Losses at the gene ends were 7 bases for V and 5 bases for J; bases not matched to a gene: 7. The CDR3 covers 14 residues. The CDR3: CASGPTSGAETQYF. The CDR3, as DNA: TGCGCCAGCGGGCCGACTAGCGGGGCCGAGACCCAGTACTTC.

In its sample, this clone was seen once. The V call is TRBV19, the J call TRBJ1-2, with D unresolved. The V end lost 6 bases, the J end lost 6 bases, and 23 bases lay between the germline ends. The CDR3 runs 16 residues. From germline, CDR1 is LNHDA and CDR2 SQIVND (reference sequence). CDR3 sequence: CASSPPGSSTWDGYTF. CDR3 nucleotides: TGTGCCAGTAGCCCGCCTGGGTCGTCGACTTGGGATGGCTACACCTTC.

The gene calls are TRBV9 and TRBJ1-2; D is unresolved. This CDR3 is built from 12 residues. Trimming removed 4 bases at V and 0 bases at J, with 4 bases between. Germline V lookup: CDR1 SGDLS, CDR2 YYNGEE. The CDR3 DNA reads TGTGCCAGCAGCCCCTCTAACTATGGCTACACCTTC. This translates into CASSPSNYGYTF.

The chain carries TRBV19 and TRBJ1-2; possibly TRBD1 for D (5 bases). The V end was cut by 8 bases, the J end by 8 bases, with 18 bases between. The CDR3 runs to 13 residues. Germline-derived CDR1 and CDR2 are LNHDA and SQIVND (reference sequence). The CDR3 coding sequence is TGTGCCAGTGGCCTCTGGGACTCCGGCGGCTACACCTTC. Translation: CASGLWDSGGYTF.